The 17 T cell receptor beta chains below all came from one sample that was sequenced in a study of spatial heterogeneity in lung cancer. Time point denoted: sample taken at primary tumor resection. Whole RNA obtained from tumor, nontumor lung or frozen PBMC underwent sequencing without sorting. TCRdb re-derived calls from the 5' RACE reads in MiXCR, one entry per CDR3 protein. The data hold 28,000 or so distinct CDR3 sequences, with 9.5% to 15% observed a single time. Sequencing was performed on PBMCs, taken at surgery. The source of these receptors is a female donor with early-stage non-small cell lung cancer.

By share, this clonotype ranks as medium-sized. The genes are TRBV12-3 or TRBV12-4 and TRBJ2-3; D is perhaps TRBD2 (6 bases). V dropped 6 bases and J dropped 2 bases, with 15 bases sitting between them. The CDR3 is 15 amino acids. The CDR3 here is CASSSTWTNTDTQYF. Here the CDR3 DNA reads TGTGCCAGCAGCTCCACATGGACTAACACAGATACGCAGTATTTT.

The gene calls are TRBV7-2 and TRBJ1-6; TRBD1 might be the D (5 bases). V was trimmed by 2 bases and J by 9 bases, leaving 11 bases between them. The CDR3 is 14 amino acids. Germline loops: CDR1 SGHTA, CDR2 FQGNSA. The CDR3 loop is CASSLMDISSPLHF. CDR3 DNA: TGTGCCAGCAGCTTAATGGACATCAGTTCACCCCTCCACTTT. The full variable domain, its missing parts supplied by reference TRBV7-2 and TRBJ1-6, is GAGVSQSPSNKVTEKGKDVELRCDPISGHTALYWYRQSLGQGLEFLIYFQGNSAPDKSGLPSDRFSAERTGGSVSTLTIQRTQQEDSAVYLCASSLMDISSPLHFGNGTRLTVT.

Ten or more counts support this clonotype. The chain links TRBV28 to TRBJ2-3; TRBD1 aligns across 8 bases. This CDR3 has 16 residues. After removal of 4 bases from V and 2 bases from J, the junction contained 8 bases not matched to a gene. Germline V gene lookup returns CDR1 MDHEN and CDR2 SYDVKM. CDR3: CASSSRDRTHTDTQYF. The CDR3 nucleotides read TGTGCCAGCAGTTCGCGGGACAGGACCCACACAGATACGCAGTATTTT.

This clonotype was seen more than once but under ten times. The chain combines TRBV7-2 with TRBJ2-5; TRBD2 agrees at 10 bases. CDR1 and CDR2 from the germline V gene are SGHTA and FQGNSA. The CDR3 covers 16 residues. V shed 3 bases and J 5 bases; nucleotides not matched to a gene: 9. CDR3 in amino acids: CASSFYSGRALETQYF. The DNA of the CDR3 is TGTGCCAGCAGCTTTTACAGCGGGAGGGCGTTGGAGACCCAGTACTTC.

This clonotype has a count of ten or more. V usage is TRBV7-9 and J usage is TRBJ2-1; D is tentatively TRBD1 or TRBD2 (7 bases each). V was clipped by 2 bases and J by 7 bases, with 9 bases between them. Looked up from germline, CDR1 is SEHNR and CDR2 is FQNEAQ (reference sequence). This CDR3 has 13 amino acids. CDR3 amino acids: CASSLQGGNEQFF. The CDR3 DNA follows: TGTGCCAGCAGCTTACAGGGGGGGAATGAGCAGTTCTTC.

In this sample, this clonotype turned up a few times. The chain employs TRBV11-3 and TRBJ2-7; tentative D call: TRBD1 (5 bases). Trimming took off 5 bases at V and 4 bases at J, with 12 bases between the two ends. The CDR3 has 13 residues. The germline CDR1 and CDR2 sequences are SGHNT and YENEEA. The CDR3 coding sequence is TGTGCCAGCAGCCCTGGGCCAGGGTACGAGCAGTACGTC. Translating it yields CASSPGPGYEQYV.

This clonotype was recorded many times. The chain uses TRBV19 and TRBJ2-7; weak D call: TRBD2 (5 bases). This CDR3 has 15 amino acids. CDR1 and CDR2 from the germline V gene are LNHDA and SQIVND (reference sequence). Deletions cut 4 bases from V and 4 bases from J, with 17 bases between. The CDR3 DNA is TGTGCCAGTAGTACCTCCTTTGTGGGAGTTTACGAGCAGTACTTC. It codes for CASSTSFVGVYEQYF.

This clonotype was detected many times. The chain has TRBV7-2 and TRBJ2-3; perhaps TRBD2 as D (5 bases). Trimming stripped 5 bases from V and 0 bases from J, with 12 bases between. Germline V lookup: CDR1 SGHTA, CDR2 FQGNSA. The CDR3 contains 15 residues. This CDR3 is CASSPAGASTDTQYF. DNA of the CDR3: TGTGCCAGCAGCCCCGCGGGCGCTAGCACAGATACGCAGTATTTT.

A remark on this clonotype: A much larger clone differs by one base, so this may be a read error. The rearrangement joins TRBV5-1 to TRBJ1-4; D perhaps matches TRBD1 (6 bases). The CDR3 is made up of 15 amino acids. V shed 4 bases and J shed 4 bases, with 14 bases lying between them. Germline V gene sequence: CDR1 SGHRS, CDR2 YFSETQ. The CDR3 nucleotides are TGCGCCAGCAGCCGAACGACAGGAGATAATGAAAAACTGTTTTTT. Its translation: CASSRTTGDNEKLFF.

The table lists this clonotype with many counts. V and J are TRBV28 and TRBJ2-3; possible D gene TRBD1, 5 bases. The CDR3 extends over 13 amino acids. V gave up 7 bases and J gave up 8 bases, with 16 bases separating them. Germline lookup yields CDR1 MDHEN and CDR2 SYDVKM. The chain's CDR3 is CASKVGALSTQYF. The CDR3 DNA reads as TGTGCCAGCAAAGTAGGGGCTTTGAGTACGCAGTATTTT.

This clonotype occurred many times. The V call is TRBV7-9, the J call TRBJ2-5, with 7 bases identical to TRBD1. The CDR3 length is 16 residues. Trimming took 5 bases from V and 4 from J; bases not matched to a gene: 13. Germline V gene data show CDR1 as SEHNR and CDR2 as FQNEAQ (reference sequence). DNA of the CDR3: TGTGCCAGCAGCAACTCTAACCAGGGGGTAGGAGAGACCCAGTACTTC. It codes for CASSNSNQGVGETQYF.

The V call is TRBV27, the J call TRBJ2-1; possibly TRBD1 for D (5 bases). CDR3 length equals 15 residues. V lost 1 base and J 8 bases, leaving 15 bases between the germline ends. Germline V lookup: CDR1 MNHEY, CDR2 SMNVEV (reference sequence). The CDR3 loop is CASSLYRAQGDEQFF. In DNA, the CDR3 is TGTGCCAGCAGTTTATATCGCGCTCAGGGTGATGAGCAGTTCTTC.

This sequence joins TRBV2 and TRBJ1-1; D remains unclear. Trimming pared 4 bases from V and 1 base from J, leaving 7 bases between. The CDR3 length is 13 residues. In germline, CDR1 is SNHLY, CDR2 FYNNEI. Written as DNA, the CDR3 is TGTGCCAGCAGTGCACGGGCGAACACTGAAGCTTTCTTT. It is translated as CASSARANTEAFF.

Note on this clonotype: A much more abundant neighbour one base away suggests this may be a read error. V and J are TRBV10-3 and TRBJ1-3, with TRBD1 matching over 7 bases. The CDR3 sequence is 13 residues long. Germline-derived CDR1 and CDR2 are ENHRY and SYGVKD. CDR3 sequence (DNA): TGTGCCATCTCCGGACAGGCTGGAAGCACCATATATTTT. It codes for CAISGQAGSTIYF.

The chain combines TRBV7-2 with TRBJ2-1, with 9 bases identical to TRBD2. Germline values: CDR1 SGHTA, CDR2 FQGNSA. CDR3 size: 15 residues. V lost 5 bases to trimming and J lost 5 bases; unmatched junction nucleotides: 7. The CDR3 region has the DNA TGTGCCAGCAGCCTCCGGACTAGCGCCCACAATGAGCAGTTCTTC. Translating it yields CASSLRTSAHNEQFF.

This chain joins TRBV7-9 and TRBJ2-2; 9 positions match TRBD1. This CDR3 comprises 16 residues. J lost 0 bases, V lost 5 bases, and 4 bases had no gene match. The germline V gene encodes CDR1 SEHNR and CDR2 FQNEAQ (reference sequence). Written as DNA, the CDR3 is TGTGCCAGCAGCCATCGACAGGGGGCGAACACCGGGGAGCTGTTTTTT. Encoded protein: CASSHRQGANTGELFF.

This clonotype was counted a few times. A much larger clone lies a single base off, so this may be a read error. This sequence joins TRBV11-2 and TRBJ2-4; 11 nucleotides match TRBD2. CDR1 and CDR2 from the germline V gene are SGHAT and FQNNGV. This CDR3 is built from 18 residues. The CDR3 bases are TGTGTCAGCAGTCTGTCACCTAGCGGGAGGTGGATTGGGGACATTCAGTACTTC. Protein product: CVSSLSPSGRWIGDIQYF.